The rows below give T cell receptor beta chains drawn from one sample of a study of T cell repertoires in cytomegalovirus infection. TCRdb used MiXCR to reprocess the reads, holding one entry per CDR3 protein. Of about 160,000 distinct CDR3 sequences listed, approximately 17% are singletons. Sample: CD8+ T cells from PBMCs. The receptors originated from a human donor in good health (CMV status not recorded). Some clones in this sample may be carry-over from other donors' samples. The CDR3 runs from the conserved cysteine through the conserved F or W. A D gene is named only where the DNA matches it firmly. The size field is filled for only some rows; it gives once, few, many or a size class.

>NA|TRBJ2-1|TRBV28|NA
CASSPLRAPNEQFF
TGTGCCAGCAGCCCACTGAGGGCCCCTAATGAGCAGTTCTTC
>few|TRBJ1-5|TRBV10-3|NA
CAISPEGPRGQPQHF
TGTGCCATCAGCCCCGAGGGGCCCAGGGGTCAGCCCCAGCATTTT
>NA|TRBJ2-2|TRBV28|TRBD2
CASSLNAGVDRELFF
TGTGCCAGCAGTTTAAACGCGGGAGTGGACCGGGAGCTGTTTTTT
>NA|TRBJ2-2|TRBV29-1|NA
CSVEPGANTGELFF
TGCAGCGTTGAGCCAGGGGCTAACACCGGGGAGCTGTTTTTT
>few|TRBJ1-4|TRBV7-9|NA
CASSLNRPQGANEKLFF
TGTGCCAGCAGCTTAAACAGGCCCCAAGGGGCTAATGAAAAACTGTTTTTT
>NA|TRBJ1-1|TRBV6-2/TRBV6-3|NA
CASSGGRGGTEAFF
TGTGCCAGCAGTGGCGGACGGGGGGGTACTGAAGCTTTCTTT
>NA|TRBJ2-3|TRBV12-3/TRBV12-4|TRBD2
CASRRTSGTDTQYF
TGTGCCAGCAGGCGGACTAGCGGGACAGATACGCAGTATTTT
>NA|TRBJ2-5|TRBV20-1|NA
CSARGGQEETQYF
TGCAGTGCTAGGGGCGGACAAGAAGAGACCCAGTACTTC
>NA|TRBJ1-1|TRBV19|NA
CASSIPTRQDEAFF
TGTGCCAGTAGTATACCCACTCGACAGGATGAAGCTTTCTTT
>NA|TRBJ2-5|TRBV29-1|NA
CSVAGRGETQYF
TGCAGCGTTGCTGGGAGGGGGGAGACCCAGTACTTC
>few|TRBJ2-2|TRBV27|NA
CASSPLPLTANTGELFF
TGTGCCAGCAGTCCCCTTCCATTGACAGCGAACACCGGGGAGCTGTTTTTT
>NA|TRBJ2-1|TRBV6-2/TRBV6-3|NA
CASSYMAANEQFF
TGTGCCAGCAGTTACATGGCAGCCAATGAGCAGTTCTTC